These T cell receptor beta chains were read from a single sample in a study of shared clonotypes between healthy human individuals. Repertoires were generated with immunoSEQ multiplex PCR, while TCRdb's copy carries only in-frame clones and drops some. The data contain 300,000 to 400,000 clones, around four fifths of them singletons. The sequencing input was memory CD4+ T cells sorted from blood. The receptors here all came from a man aged 25-45 years in good health. The conserved cysteine and the conserved F or W are not part of the CDR3 here. Each record gives: J gene, V gene, CDR3 protein.

TRBJ2-5 | TRBV5-6 | ASSPRRVVETQY
TRBJ1-1 | TRBV6-5 | ASSLIGTGVEAF
TRBJ1-2 | TRBV15 | ATSADVGQPSRGYT
TRBJ1-2 | TRBV7-6 | ASSPTVTGISGYT
TRBJ2-1 | TRBV19 | ASTHGGFYNEQF
TRBJ1-2 | TRBV14 | ASSQGANYGYT
TRBJ1-1 | TRBV29-1 | SGGGSAEAF
TRBJ2-3 | TRBV5-1 | ASSLSGTGLDTQY
TRBJ1-1 | TRBV30 | AWSRQGGTEAF
TRBJ2-1 | TRBV9 | ASSPRSSYNEQF
TRBJ2-3 | TRBV4-2 | ASSQGPLETQY
TRBJ1-5 | TRBV28 | ASSYISGQPQH
TRBJ1-2 | TRBV9 | ASSRQGQNYGYT
TRBJ1-1 | TRBV6-1 | ASSGGTGLLNTEAF
TRBJ2-7 | TRBV2 | ASLRTGGSHYEQY
TRBJ1-3 | TRBV5-1 | ASSPGRAGNTIY
TRBJ2-2 | TRBV14 | ASSKPEGGTGELF
TRBJ2-4 | TRBV7-2 | ASSPSGRIAKNIQY
TRBJ2-3 | TRBV10-2 | ASREGTDTQY
TRBJ1-3 | TRBV6-5 | ASSPATGAGNTIY
TRBJ1-1 | TRBV19 | ASSRNTEAF
TRBJ2-2 | TRBV5-1 | ASSLRDGGELF
TRBJ1-2 | TRBV2 | ASSERILGYT
TRBJ2-3 | TRBV2 | ASSEIRRVIAPDTQY
TRBJ2-7 | TRBV7-2 | ASSSTYSSYEQY
TRBJ1-4 | TRBV27 | ASSFTGRRNEKLF
TRBJ1-1 | TRBV2 | ASSEWVGTEAF
TRBJ2-2 | TRBV7-8 | ASSPRTGANTGELF
TRBJ2-1 | TRBV2 | ASRSGPNQSPGEQF
TRBJ2-3 | TRBV7-8 | ASSAQSSRTDTQY
TRBJ2-7 | TRBV6-1 | ASSEALLLRYEQY
TRBJ1-1 | TRBV6-6 | ASRGRMNTEAF